This T cell receptor beta chain was identified in a study of blood T cell repertoires in COVID-19. As processed by the authors: Reference gene primer amplification gave nucleated cell count estimates. Assay used: immunoSEQ multiplex PCR; TCRdb lists only in-frame clones, some missing. V and J calls and clone size come straight from that table; D and trimming were deduced from the DNA. Of 400,000 to 550,000 clones listed, about 90% are singletons. Germline CDR1 is SQVTM and CDR2 is ANQGSEA. V gave up 4 bases and J gave up 3 bases, with 15 bases separating them. The CDR3 contains 14 residues. Cohorts were determined from participant-reported clinical history.

The source material was PBMCs or T cells enriched from blood (not recorded which). This sequence joins TRBV29-1 and TRBJ1-1, with D possibly TRBD1 on 5 matching bases. The sequence was collected from a woman aged 18-30 years with acute COVID-19. CDR3 loop: CSVVRQFWDTEAFF. The CDR3 coding sequence is TGCAGCGTTGTCAGACAGTTCTGGGACACTGAAGCTTTCTTT.